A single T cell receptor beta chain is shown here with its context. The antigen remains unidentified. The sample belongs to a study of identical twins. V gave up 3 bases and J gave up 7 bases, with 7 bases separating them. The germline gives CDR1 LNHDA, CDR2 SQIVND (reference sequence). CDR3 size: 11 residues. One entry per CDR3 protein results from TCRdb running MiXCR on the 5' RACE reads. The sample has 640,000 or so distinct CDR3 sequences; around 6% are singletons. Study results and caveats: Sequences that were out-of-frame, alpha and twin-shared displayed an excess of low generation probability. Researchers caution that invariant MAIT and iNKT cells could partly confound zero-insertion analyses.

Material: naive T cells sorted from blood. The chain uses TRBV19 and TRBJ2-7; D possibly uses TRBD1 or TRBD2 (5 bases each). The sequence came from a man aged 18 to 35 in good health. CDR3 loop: CASSIGGEQYF. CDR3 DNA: TGTGCCAGTAGTATTGGGGGAGAGCAGTACTTC.